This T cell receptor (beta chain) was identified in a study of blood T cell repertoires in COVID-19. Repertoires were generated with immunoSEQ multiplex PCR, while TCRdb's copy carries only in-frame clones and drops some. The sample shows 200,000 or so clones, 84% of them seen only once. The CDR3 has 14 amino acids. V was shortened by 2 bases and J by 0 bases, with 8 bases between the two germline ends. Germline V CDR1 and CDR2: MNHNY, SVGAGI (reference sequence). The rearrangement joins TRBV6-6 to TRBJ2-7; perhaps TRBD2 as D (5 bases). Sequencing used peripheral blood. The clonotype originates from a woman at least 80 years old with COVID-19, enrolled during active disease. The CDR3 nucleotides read TGTGCCAGCAGTTACATTGGGAGCTCCTACGAGCAGTACGTC. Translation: CASSYIGSSYEQYV.